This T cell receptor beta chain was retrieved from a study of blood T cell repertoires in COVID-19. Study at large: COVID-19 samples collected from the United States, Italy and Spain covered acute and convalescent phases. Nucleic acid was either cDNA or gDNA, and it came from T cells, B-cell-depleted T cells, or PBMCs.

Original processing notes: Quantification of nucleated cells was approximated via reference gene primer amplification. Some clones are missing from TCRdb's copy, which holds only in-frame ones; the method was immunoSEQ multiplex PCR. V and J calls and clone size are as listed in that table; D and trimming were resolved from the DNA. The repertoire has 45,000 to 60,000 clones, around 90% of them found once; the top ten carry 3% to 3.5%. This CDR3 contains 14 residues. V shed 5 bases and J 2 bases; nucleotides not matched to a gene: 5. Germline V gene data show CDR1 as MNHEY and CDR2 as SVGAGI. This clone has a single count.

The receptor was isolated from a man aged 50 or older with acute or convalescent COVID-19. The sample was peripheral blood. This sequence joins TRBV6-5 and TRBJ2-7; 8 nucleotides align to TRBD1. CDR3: CASSRTGTTYEQYF. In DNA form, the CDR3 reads TGTGCCAGCAGTCGGACAGGGACAACCTACGAGCAGTACTTC.